Below are 32 T cell receptor beta chains sequenced from a single sample in a study of T cell responses to AZD1222 COVID-19 vaccine. Generated by immunoSEQ multiplex PCR, the TCRdb table keeps only in-frame clones and is missing some. The sample records 210,000 or so clones, approximately 94% being singletons. The sequencing used peripheral blood, collected 28 days after the second dose of the MenACWY control vaccine. Every receptor here comes from an adult who received the MenACWY meningococcal vaccine as a control.

The chain carries TRBV5-4 and TRBJ2-7; D not resolved. CDR1 SGHNT and CDR2 YYREEE come from the germline V gene (reference sequence). This CDR3 region has 13 residues. V lost 0 bases and J lost 6, with 10 bases in between. The CDR3 here is CASSLASTSEQYF. CDR3 nucleotides: TGTGCCAGCAGCTTGGCTTCCACTTCCGAGCAGTACTTC.

The chain uses TRBV7-6 and TRBJ1-3, with D unresolved. Germline V gives CDR1 SGHVS, CDR2 FNYEAQ. V was trimmed by 2 bases and J by 0 bases, leaving 11 bases between them. The CDR3 is 16 amino acids. CDR3 region: CASSLTVHRSGNTIYF. CDR3 in DNA: TGTGCCAGCAGCTTAACGGTACACCGCTCTGGAAACACCATATATTTT.

V and J are TRBV5-1 and TRBJ2-1; D unclear. CDR1 is SGHRS, CDR2 YFSETQ, per germline. V was pared by 0 bases and J by 1 base, with 5 bases between. CDR3 length: 14 amino acids. CDR3 region: CASSLEGSYNEQFF. CDR3 coding DNA: TGCGCCAGCAGCTTGGAAGGGTCCTACAATGAGCAGTTCTTC.

The chain carries TRBV4-1 and TRBJ1-5, with 10 bases identical to TRBD1. This CDR3 is 17 amino acids long. The germline V gene has CDR1 MGHRA and CDR2 YSYEKL. Germline trimming cut 4 bases from V and 6 bases from J; bases unmatched to any gene: 12. The chain's CDR3 is CASSPTRDRGVAQPQHF. Written as DNA, the CDR3 is TGCGCCAGCAGCCCTACCCGGGACAGGGGAGTGGCTCAGCCCCAGCATTTT.

The genes are TRBV27 and TRBJ2-7, with D unclear. V dropped 0 bases and J dropped 3 bases, with 6 bases sitting between them. The CDR3 runs to 13 residues. Germline V lookup: CDR1 MNHEY, CDR2 SMNVEV (reference sequence). CDR3 region: CASSLSVLYEQYF. The CDR3, as DNA: TGTGCCAGCAGTTTATCCGTACTCTACGAGCAGTACTTC.

This clone occurred once. The CDR3 bases are TGTGCCAGCTCACCCTTAGGACAGTTCTCTGGAAACACCATATATTTT. It yields the protein CASSPLGQFSGNTIYF. The chain joins TRBV18 to TRBJ1-3; possible D gene TRBD1, 6 bases. The length of the CDR3 is 16 residues. V was pared by 3 bases and J by 0 bases, with 12 bases between. The V gene's germline CDR1 is KGHSH and CDR2 LQKENI.

The chain uses TRBV9 and TRBJ1-1; D is ambiguous. CDR1 SGDLS and CDR2 YYNGEE come from the germline V gene. Deletions cut 2 bases from V and 2 bases from J, with 10 bases between. This CDR3 is built from 14 residues. The CDR3 loop is CASSVTQSNTEAFF. The CDR3 region has the DNA TGTGCCAGCAGCGTCACACAATCCAACACTGAAGCTTTCTTT.

The chain is built from TRBV28 and TRBJ2-5; D not resolved. Trimming took off 3 bases at V and 1 base at J, with 9 bases between the two ends. The CDR3 sequence is 14 residues long. Germline V gene data show CDR1 as MDHEN and CDR2 as SYDVKM. In DNA, the CDR3 is TGTGCCAGCAGTTTTGGCGGAGCCCAAGAGACCCAGTACTTC. Amino acid sequence: CASSFGGAQETQYF.

The rearrangement joins TRBV7-3 to TRBJ2-7, with 8 bases aligning to TRBD2. Germline V gene sequence: CDR1 SGHTA, CDR2 FQGTGA. The CDR3 runs 16 residues. V gave up 2 bases and J gave up 2 bases; unmatched junction bases: 8. The CDR3 spells CASSLGGSGAPYEQYF. The CDR3 nucleotides are TGTGCCAGCAGCTTAGGGGGTAGCGGGGCCCCCTACGAGCAGTACTTC.

The chain has TRBV18 and TRBJ2-4, with D possibly TRBD2 on 5 matching bases. The V gene lost 3 bases and the J gene lost 4 bases, with 10 bases spanning the gap. CDR1 is KGHSH, CDR2 LQKENI, per germline. This CDR3 region has 14 residues. CDR3: CASSPKTGKNIQYF. The CDR3 DNA sequence: TGTGCCAGCTCACCCAAGACGGGAAAAAACATTCAGTACTTC.

The V gene is TRBV24-1, the J gene TRBJ1-1; maybe TRBD1 (6 bases). Germline V gives CDR1 KGHDR, CDR2 SFDVKD. The CDR3 runs 15 residues. V was pared by 7 bases and J by 1 base, with 15 bases between. CDR3 sequence reads: CATSWGGAGNTEAFF. In DNA, the CDR3 is TGTGCCACCAGCTGGGGGGGCGCGGGGAACACTGAAGCTTTCTTT.

The J gene is TRBJ2-5, the V gene TRBV30; D could derive from TRBD1 or TRBD2 (6 bases each). The CDR3 contains 12 residues. Per germline, CDR1 GTSNPN and CDR2 SVGIG (reference sequence). V lost 3 bases to trimming and J lost 4 bases, with 9 bases between them. In DNA, the CDR3 is TGTGCCTGGAGGCCGGGGGCAGAGACCCAGTACTTC. Translation: CAWRPGAETQYF.

The genes are TRBV6-1 and TRBJ2-1, with a possible D match to TRBD2 (7 bases). V dropped 2 bases and J dropped 0 bases, with 17 bases sitting between them. Germline CDR1 reads MNHNS; CDR2 reads SASEGT. The CDR3 extends over 18 amino acids. CDR3 sequence (DNA): TGTGCCAGCAGTGAATCGCATGGAGGGGGGGGCTCCTACAATGAGCAGTTCTTC. Translation gives CASSESHGGGGSYNEQFF.

The chain couples TRBV29-1 to TRBJ2-7, with 8 bases fitting TRBD1. Germline trimming cut 6 bases from V and 2 bases from J; bases unmatched to any gene: 18. Germline V gene data show CDR1 as SQVTM and CDR2 as ANQGSEA. This CDR3 contains 17 residues. CDR3 nucleotides: TGCAGCGTAATAGTAGGGCAGGGGGCGACCACTACCTACGAGCAGTACTTC. Amino acid sequence: CSVIVGQGATTTYEQYF.

The gene calls are TRBV28 and TRBJ2-1, with TRBD1 as a possible D gene (6 bases). Deletions cut 1 base from V and 1 base from J, with 14 bases between. CDR1 and CDR2 from the germline V gene are MDHEN and SYDVKM. The CDR3 runs 17 residues. In DNA form, the CDR3 reads TGTGCCAGCAGTTTATCCCGGGACATCCGGTCCTACAATGAGCAGTTCTTC. This gives the protein CASSLSRDIRSYNEQFF.

The chain carries TRBV30 and TRBJ2-7; 10 nucleotides align to TRBD2. CDR1 is GTSNPN and CDR2 is SVGIG in the germline V gene (reference sequence). The CDR3 loop spans 16 amino acids. Unmatched junction bases numbered 15, after V lost 4 bases and J lost 6 bases. As DNA, the CDR3 is TGTGCCTGGAACTATCCTTGGGCTAGCGGGGGTTCCGAGCAGTACTTC. Protein: CAWNYPWASGGSEQYF.

J is TRBJ1-6 and V is TRBV11-2, with 8 positions matching TRBD1. The length of the CDR3 is 15 residues. Trimming took 5 bases from V and 3 from J; bases not matched to a gene: 3. Per the germline V gene, CDR1 is SGHAT and CDR2 is FQNNGV. In DNA, the CDR3 is TGTGCCAGCAGCCCCACAGGGGGCTATAATTCACCCCTCCACTTT. Translated: CASSPTGGYNSPLHF.

The chain joins TRBV11-1 to TRBJ1-4, with D uncertain. CDR3 length: 14 amino acids. V was cut by 3 bases and J by 5 bases, with 10 bases left in between. Germline assignment: CDR1 SGHAT and CDR2 FQDESV (reference sequence). The CDR3 is CASSLNTANEKLFF. CDR3 in DNA: TGTGCCAGCAGCTTGAATACAGCGAATGAAAAACTGTTTTTT. The full variable domain, completed using reference TRBV11-1 and TRBJ1-4, is EAEVAQSPRYKITEKSQAVAFWCDPISGHATLYWYRQILGQGPELLVQFQDESVVDDSQLPKDRFSAERLKGVDSTLKIQPAELGDSAMYLCASSLNTANEKLFFGSGTQLSVL.

CDR3 in amino acids: CASSLSGTAYNEQFF. The DNA for the CDR3 is TGCGCCAGCAGCTTGTCCGGGACGGCATACAATGAGCAGTTCTTC. This chain uses TRBV5-1 with TRBJ2-1; either TRBD1 or TRBD2 may supply D (5 bases each). CDR3 size: 15 residues. V lost 1 base to trimming and J lost 4 bases, with 12 bases between them. Germline lookup yields CDR1 SGHRS and CDR2 YFSETQ.

V gene TRBV27 combines with J gene TRBJ2-7; 7 bases are a match to TRBD2. The CDR3 totals 14 residues. Germline trimming cut 1 base from V and 5 bases from J; bases unmatched to any gene: 5. The germline V gene encodes CDR1 MNHEY and CDR2 SMNVEV (reference sequence). CDR3 sequence: CASSLYLGGDEQYF. The CDR3 DNA sequence: TGTGCCAGCAGTTTATACCTTGGGGGGGACGAGCAGTACTTC.

This chain connects TRBV6-5 to TRBJ2-2, with D unclear. Germline CDR1 and CDR2: MNHEY and SVGAGI. V was cut by 0 bases and J by 9 bases, with 8 bases left in between. This CDR3 is built from 13 residues. The CDR3 region is CASSYSMWRELFF. The CDR3 DNA sequence: TGTGCCAGCAGTTACTCGATGTGGAGGGAGCTGTTTTTT.

The rearrangement uses TRBV3-1 (or the pseudogene TRBV3-2) and TRBJ1-1; tentatively, D is TRBD1 (5 bases). Germline V gene lookup returns CDR1 LGHDT and CDR2 YNNKEL (reference sequence). This CDR3 contains 15 residues. V was cut by 1 base and J by 5 bases, with 14 bases left in between. CDR3 amino acids: CASSQVDSLGTEAFF. The CDR3 region has the DNA TGTGCCAGCAGCCAAGTAGACAGCCTAGGGACTGAAGCTTTCTTT.

This rearrangement joins TRBV11-2 to TRBJ1-4; D is undetermined. Germline CDR1 reads SGHAT; CDR2 reads FQNNGV. V was clipped by 3 bases and J by 5 bases, with 7 bases between them. The CDR3 is 13 amino acids. This chain's CDR3 is CASSLGYNEKLFF. CDR3 nucleotides: TGTGCCAGCAGCTTGGGCTACAATGAAAAACTGTTTTTT.

The CDR3 sequence is CASGQGDTGELFF. CDR3 DNA sequence: TGTGCCAGCGGCCAGGGAGACACCGGGGAGCTGTTTTTT. V usage is TRBV6-2 or TRBV6-3 and J usage is TRBJ2-2; D could derive from TRBD1 or TRBD2 (5 bases each). The CDR3 has 13 amino acids. Trimming took 8 bases from V and 3 from J, leaving 10 bases between them. Germline V gene data show CDR1 as MNHEY and CDR2 as SVGEGT.

V is TRBV7-6 and J is TRBJ1-2; D is perhaps TRBD1 (6 bases). Germline-derived CDR1 and CDR2 are SGHVS and FNYEAQ. V was shortened by 2 bases and J by 3 bases, with 13 bases between the two germline ends. The CDR3 is 15 amino acids. CDR3 nucleotides: TGTGCCAGCAGCTTATTTTCAGGGGATGACTATGGCTACACCTTC. Its translation is CASSLFSGDDYGYTF.

The chain carries TRBV28 and TRBJ2-7; D remains unclear. V was pared by 5 bases and J by 0 bases, with 14 bases between. The CDR3 is 15 residues long. Germline assignment: CDR1 MDHEN and CDR2 SYDVKM. CDR3 protein: CASSLHSGLSYEQYF. In DNA, the CDR3 is TGTGCCAGCAGTCTCCACTCGGGTCTCTCCTACGAGCAGTACTTC.

The chain combines TRBV28 with TRBJ2-7; possible D gene TRBD2, 8 bases. The germline V gene has CDR1 MDHEN and CDR2 SYDVKM. V was trimmed by 5 bases and J by 6 bases, leaving 23 bases between them. This CDR3 comprises 16 residues. The CDR3 sequence: CASSPPGGRGLAEQYF. In DNA, the CDR3 is TGTGCCAGCAGTCCCCCGGGGGGGAGGGGGCTAGCCGAGCAGTACTTC.

The rearrangement joins TRBV2 to TRBJ1-5; D gene uncertain. Trimming left V 5 bases short and J 3 bases short, with 14 bases between. Germline loops: CDR1 SNHLY, CDR2 FYNNEI. The CDR3 consists of 15 residues. The CDR3 DNA reads as TGTGCCAGCAGTAGCCCCGAAACCCCCAATCAGCCCCAGCATTTT. Translation: CASSSPETPNQPQHF.

This chain joins TRBV5-8 and TRBJ1-1, with TRBD1 matching over 7 bases. The junction had 7 bases not matched to a gene; V was cut back by 3 bases and J by 5 bases. From germline, CDR1 is SGHTS and CDR2 YDEGEE. This CDR3 region has 14 residues. The CDR3 sequence is CASSSDRARTEAFF. DNA for the CDR3: TGTGCCAGCAGCTCCGACAGGGCGAGAACTGAAGCTTTCTTT.

The V and J genes are TRBV9 and TRBJ2-1; tentatively, D is TRBD1 (6 bases). V shed 4 bases and J shed 5 bases, with 10 bases lying between them. This CDR3 has 13 residues. The V gene's germline CDR1 is SGDLS and CDR2 YYNGEE. Here the CDR3 DNA reads TGTGCCAGCAGCCTACAGGGTAACAATGAGCAGTTCTTC. The encoded protein is CASSLQGNNEQFF.

CDR3 amino acids: CASSPTGGEPQHF. CDR3 sequence (DNA): TGTGCCAGCAGTCCGACAGGGGGGGAGCCCCAGCATTTT. The gene calls are TRBV27 and TRBJ1-5; the match to TRBD1 covers 9 bases. The germline V gene encodes CDR1 MNHEY and CDR2 SMNVEV (reference sequence). Trimming cost V 5 bases and J 8 bases; bases outside gene matches: 4. The CDR3 has 13 amino acids.

V is TRBV29-1 and J is TRBJ2-2; possible D gene TRBD1, 6 bases. The V gene lost 7 bases and the J gene lost 5 bases, with 11 bases spanning the gap. This CDR3 comprises 12 residues. Germline-derived CDR1 and CDR2 are SQVTM and ANQGSEA. The CDR3 coding sequence is TGCAGCGGCAGGGGTTCTACCGGGGAGCTGTTTTTT. This encodes CSGRGSTGELFF.